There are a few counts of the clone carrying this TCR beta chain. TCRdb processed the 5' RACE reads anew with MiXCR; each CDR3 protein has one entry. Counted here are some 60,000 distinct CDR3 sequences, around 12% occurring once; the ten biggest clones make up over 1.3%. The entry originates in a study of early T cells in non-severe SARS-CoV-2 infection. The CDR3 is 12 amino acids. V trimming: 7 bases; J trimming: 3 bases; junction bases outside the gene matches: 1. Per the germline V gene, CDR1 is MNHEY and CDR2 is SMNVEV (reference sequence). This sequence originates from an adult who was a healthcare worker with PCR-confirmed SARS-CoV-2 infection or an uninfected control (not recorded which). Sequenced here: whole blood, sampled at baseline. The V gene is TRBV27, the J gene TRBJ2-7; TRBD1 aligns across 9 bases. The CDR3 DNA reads TGTGCCAGCATGGGACAGGGCTACGAGCAGTACTTC. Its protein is CASMGQGYEQYF.